Listed below are T cell receptor beta chains from one sample, sequenced in a study of shared clonotypes between healthy human individuals. Libraries were prepared by immunoSEQ multiplex PCR; TCRdb keeps only in-frame clonotypes and omits some of them. The sample lists a few million clones; 90% to 95% were seen once. Sequencing was performed on naive CD4+ T cells sorted from blood. The receptors here all came from a man younger than 35 in good health. Each CDR3 is given with its conserved first and last residue. The D gene is left open where the match is weak. A row's size may be missing; if present it is once, few, many or a size class.

>TRBD1|NA|TRBJ1-2|TRBV7-6
CASSPQGSRGMVYGYTF
TGTGCCAGCAGCCCACAGGGGTCGCGGGGGATGGTTTATGGCTACACCTTC
>NA|NA|TRBJ2-2|TRBV30
CAWSVGFGRRTGELFF
TGTGCCTGGAGTGTAGGGTTCGGGCGCCGCACCGGGGAGCTGTTTTTT
>NA|NA|TRBJ2-3|TRBV19
CASSMLPGQGEADTQYF
TGTGCCAGTAGTATGCTCCCGGGACAAGGGGAGGCAGATACGCAGTATTTT
>NA|NA|TRBJ2-7|TRBV5-4
CASSLAEGSKNF
TGTGCCAGCAGCTTGGCCGAGGGGAGCAAGAACTTC
>TRBD2|NA|TRBJ2-2|TRBV5-4
CASSSGLAGTNTGELFF
TGTGCCAGCAGCTCGGGACTAGCGGGGACGAACACCGGGGAGCTGTTTTTT
>NA|NA|TRBJ2-1|TRBV11-2
CASRLPGFTYNEQFF
TGTGCCAGCAGGCTACCCGGGTTCACCTACAATGAGCAGTTCTTC
>NA|NA|TRBJ2-7|TRBV7-2
CASSLAPTGFGEGYEQYF
TGTGCCAGCAGCTTAGCGCCTACAGGCTTTGGGGAAGGCTACGAGCAGTACTTC
>NA|NA|TRBJ2-5|TRBV12-5
CASGRGPQETQYF
TGTGCTAGTGGACGGGGGCCGCAAGAGACCCAGTACTTC
>TRBD2|once|TRBJ2-3|TRBV19
CASKDGGKGTDTQYF
TGTGCCAGCAAAGACGGGGGGAAGGGCACAGATACGCAGTATTTT
>NA|NA|TRBJ2-2|TRBV28
CASSLFQGEMGELFF
TGTGCCAGCAGTTTATTCCAGGGAGAGATGGGGGAGCTGTTTTTT
>NA|NA|TRBJ1-1|TRBV7-9
CASSLSRMNTEAFF
TGTGCCAGCAGCTTATCCCGGATGAACACTGAAGCTTTCTTT
>NA|NA|TRBJ1-6|TRBV7-2
CASSWALQSPLHF
TGTGCCAGCAGCTGGGCCCTCCAATCACCCCTCCACTTT
>NA|NA|TRBJ1-6|TRBV27
CASSFLGEGRDNSPLHF
TGTGCCAGCAGTTTTTTGGGGGAGGGGCGCGATAATTCACCCCTCCACTTT
>NA|NA|TRBJ2-7|TRBV27
CASSFRSYYEQYF
TGTGCCAGCAGTTTTAGGAGCTACTACGAGCAGTACTTC
>TRBD1|NA|TRBJ1-5|TRBV19
CASSINDRGNSQPQHF
TGTGCCAGTAGTATAAACGACAGGGGAAATAGTCAGCCCCAGCATTTT
>TRBD1|NA|TRBJ1-2|TRBV18
CASSPSGQGRTNYGYTF
TGTGCCAGCTCACCCTCGGGACAGGGAAGGACTAACTATGGCTACACCTTC
>NA|few|TRBJ1-1|TRBV10-3
CAISDGSEAFF
TGTGCCATCAGCGACGGGTCTGAAGCTTTCTTT
>NA|NA|TRBJ2-5|TRBV19
CASSPGGDSQYF
TGTGCCAGTAGTCCGGGCGGGGATTCCCAGTACTTC
>NA|NA|TRBJ2-5|TRBV10-3
CAISDVAPQEETQYF
TGTGCCATCAGTGATGTGGCACCCCAGGAAGAGACCCAGTACTTC
>NA|NA|TRBJ1-4|TRBV30
CAWTEISRGGEKLFF
TGTGCCTGGACGGAAATTAGTCGCGGGGGTGAAAAACTGTTTTTT
>NA|NA|TRBJ2-2|TRBV2
CASSEAGIRTGELFF
TGTGCCAGCAGTGAAGCGGGGATACGCACCGGGGAGCTGTTTTTT
>TRBD1|NA|TRBJ2-7|TRBV7-2
CASSSRQGTGLYEQYF
TGTGCCAGCAGCTCACGACAGGGGACCGGCCTCTACGAGCAGTACTTC
>NA|NA|TRBJ2-2|TRBV5-1
CASSLASVAGELFF
TGCGCCAGCAGCTTGGCCTCAGTTGCCGGGGAGCTGTTTTTT